This TCR beta chain came from a study of metastatic and nonmetastatic thyroid tumors. Study-wide background: Malignant thyroid and benign thyroid patients provided blood and tumor or nodule tissue whose repertoires were compared.

There are 14 residues in the CDR3. Trimming shortened V by 4 bases and J by 0 bases, and 11 bases separated the two germline ends. Germline CDR1 DFQATT, CDR2 SNEGSKA (reference sequence). The entire patient cohort was treatment-naive prior to thyroid surgery. Per the original data handling: Differences in CDR3 between clinicopathological groups were drawn on to build a classifier intended to discriminate distant-metastatic papillary thyroid cancer patients. TCRdb reprocessed the PCR reads via MiXCR. TCRdb, rather than the study authors, made the V and J calls. Here the sample spans 20,000 to 25,000 clones, around 20% being singletons.

The clonotype originates from a male donor with papillary thyroid cancer or a benign thyroid nodule (not recorded which). Some clones in this sample may be carry-over from other donors' samples. The sample comprised blood. V is TRBV20-1 and J is TRBJ2-3; D is possibly TRBD2 (6 bases). DNA for the CDR3: TGCAGTGCTACCAGCGGGTCGAGCACAGATACGCAGTATTTT. Translated, it gives CSATSGSSTDTQYF.